The present T cell receptor beta chain was sequenced within a study of blood T cell repertoires in COVID-19. Across the study: Nucleic acid was either cDNA or gDNA, and it came from T cells, B-cell-depleted T cells, or PBMCs.

Per germline, CDR1 SEHNR and CDR2 FQNEAQ (reference sequence). The CDR3 extends over 15 amino acids. V was pared by 1 base and J by 0 bases, with 10 bases between. Original processing methods: Reference gene primers were amplified, and this amplification served to estimate nucleated cell counts. The table came from immunoSEQ multiplex PCR; TCRdb's copy has only in-frame clones and leaves some out. D and trimming come from the DNA, and the V and J calls and clone size come from that table. The top ten hold around 1.6% of the sample, which has more than 200,000 clones, roughly 90% seen once. The sequenced sample consisted of peripheral blood. The rearrangement uses TRBV7-9 and TRBJ2-7, with a possible D match to TRBD2 (5 bases). This clonotype originated in a man aged 70-80 years with acute or convalescent COVID-19. CDR3 bases: TGTGCCAGCAGCTTAGACTCCGGGAACTCCTACGAGCAGTACTTC. It yields the protein CASSLDSGNSYEQYF.